This TCR beta chain appears in the sequencing data of a study of cytomegalovirus exposure and HLA in healthy donors (dated by TCRdb to between 2016 and 2019). Study-wide context: According to an earlier analysis of 587 of the donors, some 180 million T cells yielded 120 million or so unique TCR beta sequences and approximately 300 Gb of sequence data. The genetic ancestry cluster associated with self-reported Caucasian donors included 81% of the 398 genotyped donors. Typing coverage differed by locus: A, B, C, DRB1 and DQB1 were typed in about 620-630 donors, DQA1 in 522, DPA1 in some 610, and DPB1 in just under 490. Alongside the repertoire data, information on donor age, sex, ethnicity and CMV serostatus was compiled. Across roughly 420 genotyped donors of the cohort, an average of roughly 250,000 unique TCR beta nucleotide sequences per donor were sequenced, and 15% to 20% of those sequences were non-productive. Rather than using new phenotypic data, the later analysis identified candidate immune exposures from TCR beta sequences and from how often those sequences occurred across donors. Every discovery cohort repertoire had been produced on one sequencing platform. Both class I and class II loci were covered by HLA typing, at four-digit resolution. In a later genetic analysis, genome-wide SNP genotypes for about 55% of the roughly 670 donors were used, and that subset was treated as a discovery cohort. Along with the approximately 620-subject first cohort, a separate validation cohort of over a hundred different subjects was used. Around 320 gigabases of sequencing data and around 87 million unique TCR sequences were included in an early release covering roughly 600 HLA-typed donors. The study aimed to test whether signatures of past pathogen exposure could be identified by cataloging public T cell receptors. An earlier analysis of fewer than 700 of the donors applied high-throughput TCR beta sequencing to assess whether each TCR beta V gene segment acted as functional or pseudogenic. Four or five DR-DQ haplotypes were handled as single units for association and clustering, since linkage in the cohort was strong. A later analysis re-analyzed previously published TCR beta repertoires from 660 or so donors and added high-resolution HLA genotyping to study TCR occurrence patterns. To predict cytomegalovirus infection status, the study combined high-throughput TCR immunosequencing, statistical association of individual TCRs with disease status, and machine learning. The study used immunosequencing to profile the T cell repertoires of approximately 640 subjects and linked those repertoires to cytomegalovirus serostatus.

To prepare the library, the immunoSEQ multiplex PCR assay was applied. The multiplex PCR relied on a mix of 60 forward primers for TCR Vbeta segments and 13 reverse primers for TCR Jbeta segments. The CDR3 region of rearranged TCR beta genes was amplified from genomic DNA with a multiplex PCR assay. On the Illumina HiSeq System, the amplified TCR beta libraries were sequenced as 87-base-pair reads. Concerning the study's data processing: In a later analysis, around 80 million unique TCR beta chains were counted across the roughly 670 repertoires, and about 10 million of these chains were shared by at least two donors. A nearest-neighbor algorithm error-corrected the raw reads and collapsed the reads into unique sequences, merging closely related sequences to remove PCR and sequencing errors. Alignment of CDR3 sequences to IMGT reference sequences was used to assign V, D and J gene segments. For a sequence to be retained, a match of at least six nucleotides to both a V gene segment and a J gene segment was required. Rearrangements were classified as productive when the CDR3 lacked stop codons and remained in frame with V and J, and all other rearrangements were classified as non-productive. Following IMGT convention, CDR3 was defined as the stretch from the second conserved V-encoded cysteine to the conserved J-encoded phenylalanine. The earlier analysis of about 610 of the donors excluded any sequence lacking an unambiguous match to a single V gene segment. In an earlier analysis of more than 500 of the donors, a V segment was called functional when productive rearrangements were above 56.7%, and segregating when the standard deviation between donors exceeded 5%. To diagnose cytomegalovirus status from the catalog of TCR beta chain sequences, a statistical classification framework was built. V and J gene assignment, in a later analysis, came from comparing TCR nucleotide sequences with IMGT/GENE-DB human TR gene sequences. In a later analysis, CDR3 sequences and most-parsimonious VDJ recombination scenarios were assigned using the TCRdist pipeline. In a later analysis, each TCR beta chain was defined by its CDR3 amino acid sequence together with its V-gene family, and reads lacking a unique V-gene family were excluded. To address suspected cross-contamination and a sequencing artifact, a later analysis removed approximately 600 highly shared, low-generation-probability nucleotide sequences. For each public chain, a later analysis derived a clonal expansion index from normalized ranks of inferred template counts within each repertoire. In a later analysis, generation probabilities were computed with a VDJ recombination model fitted to out-of-frame rearrangements, and the resulting probabilities were checked against IGoR. Hypergeometric tests were used in a later analysis to score TCR-TCR, TCR-HLA and TCR-CMV co-occurrence, with a repertoire-size bias correction applied to the TCR pairs. To estimate false discovery rates, a later analysis permuted the HLA or CMV assignments 20 times. A later analysis grouped co-occurring TCRs with DBSCAN, adding TCRdist sequence similarity when clustering within HLA-allele-positive subsets. Repertoires with fewer than 30,000 or more than 120,000 public chains were left out of co-occurrence clustering, as were a handful of repertoires with anomalous nucleotide sharing. TCRdb provides this immuneACCESS table in a form limited to in-frame rearrangements. Some clones are lacking; in checked studies, under half of them reflect an unresolved V gene, and why the rest are absent is not known. V and J calls and clone size follow that table, whereas D and trimming were derived from the DNA. The sample table records some 150,000 clones; more than 70% of these occur just once. The ten largest clonotypes hold less than 5% of the sample.

Comment on this clone: Its recognized antigen is unknown. No much larger clone exists at a distance of one base, and base qualities are not known.

Study-wide findings and limitations: The sequencing pipeline was judged likely to have produced a cluster of highly shared sequence variants as a technical artifact. While some public TCRs were present in many individuals, most TCR sequences turned up only very rarely across donors. Compared with equally common non-associated chains, HLA-associated TCR beta chains in a later analysis were more clonally expanded and had lower generation probabilities. The classifier was reported to diagnose cytomegalovirus status with high specificity and sensitivity in both the original cohort and the validation cohort. Because counts were too low, 15 or so rarely observed V segments, including chromosome 9 orphons, were excluded from the earlier analysis of 587 of the donors. Sequencing depth was assumed to be roughly uniform across donors in the presence/absence analyses, though that assumption may not hold. In a later analysis, most CMV-associated TCR beta chains were found to appear HLA-restricted, with HLA associations seemingly driven largely by CMV exposure. A further reported finding was that TCR beta sequences accurately predicted the HLA-A and HLA-B alleles for most subjects in the first cohort. An earlier analysis of approximately 540 of the donors showed that most TCR beta V segments appeared in productive rearrangements either about 87% or about 30% of the time, which broadly matched IMGT annotations. Several of the top co-occurrence clusters appeared to be linked to parvovirus B19, influenza, CMV and Epstein-Barr virus, according to a later analysis. The authors suggested that the approach could potentially be extended to other disease states and immunological phenotypes. A later genetic analysis reported fewer N-insertions in productive TCRs among donors in an Asian-associated ancestry cluster than the roughly 620-donor mean. The cohort was sequenced for TCR beta chains only, and without alpha or paired-chain data the features that could be detected were limited. Linkage disequilibrium might explain the correlated functional status among segregating V segments, but an unknown experimental factor could not be excluded. At a false discovery rate of 0.05, a later analysis linked under 20,000 TCR beta sequences to specific HLA alleles. A later genetic analysis associated a missense DCLRE1C variant with V-gene and J-gene trimming of TCR beta chains, and an independent cohort replicated the association. Because the 87-base-pair reads could not distinguish some IMGT-functional V segments, including TRBV6-2 and TRBV6-3, those segments were excluded. A few of the identified cytomegalovirus-associated TCR beta chains were confirmed in vitro to be specific for cytomegalovirus antigens. A total of 150 to 200 TCR beta chains were listed by the study as associated with cytomegalovirus. Because some donors lacked HLA typing at each locus, the association tests relied only on the typed subset. When HLA alleles, especially DR and DQ, strongly co-occurred, attributing TCR associations to individual alleles was difficult. In a later analysis, the rate of TCR association differed among HLA loci, with DRB1 alleles having the most associated TCRs and HLA-C alleles having the fewest. CMV serostatus was the only immune exposure information available for the cohort.

The cohort was made up of around 720 healthy bone marrow donors. All cohort members were sampled while nominally healthy, although unrecorded immune exposures were likely present. The donor tested CMV seropositive and was one of the 289 seropositive cohort members. Every donor gave a peripheral blood sample, and the peripheral blood mononuclear cells from that sample were used for TCR beta sequencing. Genomic DNA was extracted from the blood cell samples with the Qiagen DNeasy Blood Extraction Kit. V loses 3 bases of germline sequence and J loses 0 bases, and the interval between the two ends is 13 bases. Measured from the cysteine to the phenylalanine, the CDR3 is 15 residues long. Just the 45-base CDR3 DNA is kept, in frame starting at base 1. The germline V gene provides CDR1 SGDLS and CDR2 YYNGEE.

Sequencing was done on a sample of PBMCs. The TCR comes from a man in his forties or fifties in good health and CMV-seropositive. The rearrangement joined TRBV9 to TRBJ2-7, and TRBD2 may be the D gene, going by 7 matching bases. The CDR3 protein sequence reads: CASSAGGGSSYEQYF. The sequence in DNA is TGTGCCAGCAGCGCGGGGGGCGGAAGCTCCTACGAGCAGTACTTC.